A selection of T cell receptor beta chains follows, all from one sample in a study of blood T cell repertoires in COVID-19. Sequenced by immunoSEQ multiplex PCR; TCRdb stores in-frame clones only, minus some. The sample shows 88,000 or so clones, approximately 80% of them seen only once. Material for sequencing was peripheral blood. Receptor source: an elderly man with acute or convalescent COVID-19. Both conserved end residues are part of each CDR3. D genes are given only for firm matches. The size entry is marked missing in some rows and otherwise reads once, few, many or a size class.

j_call d_call clone_size v_call cdr3_aa cdr3_nt
TRBJ1-6 . . TRBV19 CASSNGRGTWSPLHF TGTGCCAGTAGTAACGGCAGGGGAACATGGTCACCCCTCCACTTT
TRBJ1-5 TRBD1 . TRBV2 CASERDRVSQPQHF TGTGCCAGCGAAAGGGACAGGGTCAGTCAGCCCCAGCATTTT
TRBJ2-7 TRBD1 . TRBV6-5 CASSQRTGEQYF TGTGCCAGCAGTCAAAGGACAGGCGAGCAGTACTTC
TRBJ1-5 TRBD1 . TRBV19 CASRLQGAGQPQHF TGTGCCAGTAGACTTCAGGGGGCGGGTCAGCCCCAGCATTTT
TRBJ1-4 TRBD1 once TRBV5-4 CASSLGQGAKEKLFF TGTGCCAGCAGCTTGGGACAGGGGGCAAAAGAAAAACTGTTTTTT
TRBJ2-1 TRBD2 . TRBV5-4 CASSYERGGSYNEQFF TGTGCCAGCAGCTATGAGCGGGGGGGTTCCTACAATGAGCAGTTCTTC
TRBJ2-7 . . TRBV7-7 CASSFGLPLGQYF TGTGCTAGCAGCTTTGGGCTTCCTCTCGGGCAGTACTTC
TRBJ2-2 . . TRBV11-2 CASSFRRGSELFF TGTGCCAGCAGCTTCCGGCGAGGGTCGGAGCTGTTTTTT
TRBJ2-1 TRBD1 . TRBV7-3 CASSLTAGGSEQFF TGTGCCAGCAGCTTAACGGCAGGGGGAAGCGAGCAGTTCTTC
TRBJ2-3 . once TRBV4-1 CASRGASTDTQYF TGCGCCAGCAGGGGGGCCAGCACAGATACGCAGTATTTT
TRBJ1-4 TRBD1 . TRBV7-9 CASSPRQGLGEKLFF TGTGCCAGCAGCCCCCGACAGGGTCTAGGTGAAAAACTGTTTTTT
TRBJ2-5 TRBD1 . TRBV7-9 CASSKGQGAVETQYF TGTGCCAGCAGCAAAGGACAGGGGGCTGTGGAGACCCAGTACTTC